Below, one T cell receptor beta chain is given with its context. The repertoire was sequenced with immunoSEQ multiplex PCR; TCRdb's copy has only in-frame clones and lacks some. The table shows over 35,000 clones, with nearly 90% occurring only once. Trimming at V came to 4 bases and at J to 0 bases, leaving 1 base not matched to a gene. In germline, CDR1 is ENHRY, CDR2 SYGVKD. The CDR3 length is 14 residues. This sample is drawn from a study of blood T cell repertoires in COVID-19. Across the whole study: Acute-phase and convalescent COVID-19 samples originated in the United States, Italy and Spain. Sources were T cells, B-cell-depleted T cells, or PBMCs; the material itself was cDNA or gDNA.

J is TRBJ2-7 and V is TRBV10-3, with 9 bases that match TRBD1. The source of this sequence is a human donor in a cohort sampled during active COVID-19. The sequenced material came from peripheral blood. DNA for the CDR3: TGTGCCATCAGTGGACAGGGGGACTCCTACGAGCAGTACTTC. It encodes CAISGQGDSYEQYF.